The clone carrying this TCR gamma chain was seen at least ten times. Its antigen is undetermined. TCRdb applied CATT to the multiplex PCR reads for clone calling. Of about 1,600 gamma-chain clones in the sample, roughly 9.7% are singletons; the top ten hold under 40%. The entry originates in a study of gamma delta lymphoproliferative disorders and STAT genes. Study in general: At least 50 ng of genomic DNA went into each LymphoTrack Dx TCRG Assay library. For the delta chain, EuroClonality-NGS standard procedure was applied. Study observations and caveats: Gamma repertoires grouped patients separately from controls; delta repertoires showed no separation. Nearly all major patient gamma and delta clonotypes were public; only a couple of gamma clonotypes were disease-private.

V was pared by 0 bases and J by 10 bases, with 9 bases of the junction left unmatched. This CDR3 is built from 13 residues. Germline V lookup: CDR1 VENAVY, CDR2 YDSYNSRV. PBMCs from patients and controls supplied the genomic DNA for sequencing. This sequence joins TRGV8 and TRGJ1 or TRGJ2. TCRdb gives no J gene; it was assigned here by matching the DNA to germline. The receptor was derived from a human donor in good health. The sequencing sample was made of blood. Here the CDR3 DNA reads TGTGCCACCTGGGATAGGGGGGGGGGCAAGAAACTCTTT. Translation: CATWDRGGGKKLF.